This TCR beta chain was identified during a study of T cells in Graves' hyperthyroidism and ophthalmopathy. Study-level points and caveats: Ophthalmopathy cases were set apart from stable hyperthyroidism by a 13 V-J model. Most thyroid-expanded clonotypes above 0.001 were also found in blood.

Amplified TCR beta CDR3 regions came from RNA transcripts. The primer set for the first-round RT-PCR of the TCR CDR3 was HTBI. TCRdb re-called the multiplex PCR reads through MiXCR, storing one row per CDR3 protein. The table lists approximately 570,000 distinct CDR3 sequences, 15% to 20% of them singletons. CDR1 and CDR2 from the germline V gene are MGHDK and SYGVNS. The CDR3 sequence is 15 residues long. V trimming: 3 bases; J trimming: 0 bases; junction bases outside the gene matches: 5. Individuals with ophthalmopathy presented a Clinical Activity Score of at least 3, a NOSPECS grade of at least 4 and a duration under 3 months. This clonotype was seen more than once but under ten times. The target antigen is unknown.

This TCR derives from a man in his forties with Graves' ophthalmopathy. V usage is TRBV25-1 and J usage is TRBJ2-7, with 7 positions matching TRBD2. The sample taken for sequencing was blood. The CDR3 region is CASSDQRGFSYEQYF. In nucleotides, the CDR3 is TGTGCCAGCAGTGACCAGCGGGGCTTCTCCTACGAGCAGTACTTC.